These 14 T cell receptor beta chains were all obtained from the same sample, sequenced in a study of OX40 agonist ivuxolimab in advanced cancers. The method behind the library was the immunoSEQ multiplex PCR assay. The table comes from immuneACCESS by way of TCRdb, which keeps in-frame sequences with V and J called. Part of the clones is missing from these tables; in studies checked, under half for an unresolved V gene and the rest for unknown reasons. The table for this sample lists some 70,000 clones; about nine tenths of them were counted only once. The leading ten clones occupy 2.8% of the sample. The sequencing here drew on CD4+ or CD8+ T cells sorted from blood, taken in a trial of the OX40 agonist ivuxolimab. These receptors were collected from an adult with an advanced solid tumor such as melanoma, head and neck, liver or kidney cancer.

The chain uses TRBV28 and TRBJ1-4, with a possible D match to TRBD1 (5 bases). Trimming pared 4 bases from V and 8 bases from J, leaving 14 bases between. The CDR3 covers 14 residues. Germline CDR1 and CDR2: MDHEN and SYDVKM. The CDR3 loop reads CASSSPRGGEKLFF. CDR3 sequence (DNA): TGTGCCAGCAGTTCCCCTCGGGGGGGGGAAAAACTGTTTTTT. Drawing the rest from reference TRBV28 and TRBJ1-4, the complete variable domain is DVKVTQSSRYLVKRTGEKVFLECVQDMDHENMFWYRQDPGLGLRLIYFSYDVKMKEKGDIPEGYSVSREKKERFSLILESASTNQTSMYLCASSSPRGGEKLFFGSGTQLSVL.

The chain joins TRBV14 to TRBJ2-3; tentative D call: TRBD2 (7 bases). The CDR3 covers 17 residues. Germline CDR1 SGHDN, CDR2 FVKESK. V shed 5 bases and J shed 2 bases, with 20 bases lying between them. In DNA, the CDR3 is TGTGCCAGCAGCGAGGCCCGCGGGGGCTATTCCACAGATACGCAGTATTTT. Translated: CASSEARGGYSTDTQYF.

The rearrangement joins TRBV19 to TRBJ1-2; D gene uncertain. V was cut by 3 bases and J by 4 bases, with 12 bases left in between. The length of the CDR3 is 14 residues. Germline loops: CDR1 LNHDA, CDR2 SQIVND (reference sequence). The CDR3 DNA is TGTGCCAGTAGTATGGGTCAGTCTATCTATGGCTACACCTTC. Its protein product is CASSMGQSIYGYTF.

The J gene is TRBJ1-4, the V gene TRBV25-1; TRBD1 is a possible D gene (5 bases). The CDR3 is 16 residues long. Germline V CDR1 and CDR2: MGHDK, SYGVNS. Trimming stripped 2 bases from V and 8 bases from J, with 18 bases between. CDR3 region: CASSERGTGWKEKLFF. The DNA of the CDR3 is TGTGCCAGCAGTGAACGGGGGACGGGGTGGAAGGAAAAACTGTTTTTT.

This chain connects TRBV2 to TRBJ2-1; 7 bases align to TRBD2. Germline assignment: CDR1 SNHLY and CDR2 FYNNEI. The CDR3 loop spans 12 amino acids. The trim removed 4 bases at V and 9 bases at J, leaving 3 bases unmatched. The CDR3 loop reads CASSVLAREQFF. In nucleotides, the CDR3 is TGTGCCAGCAGTGTACTAGCGCGTGAGCAGTTCTTC.

DNA for the CDR3: TGTGCCAGCACCGGACAGGGTGGGAGCAATCAGCCCCAGCATTTT. It encodes CASTGQGGSNQPQHF. The V gene is TRBV6-1, the J gene TRBJ1-5, with 8 bases that match TRBD1. The length of the CDR3 is 15 residues. The trim removed 7 bases at V and 1 base at J, leaving 6 bases unmatched. Germline V gene data show CDR1 as MNHNS and CDR2 as SASEGT.

V gene TRBV9 combines with J gene TRBJ2-3; TRBD2 matches 10 bases. The CDR3 is made up of 15 amino acids. The V and J ends lost 3 bases and 1 base, in that order; junction bases with no gene match: 2. Germline V lookup: CDR1 SGDLS, CDR2 YYNGEE. The CDR3 DNA sequence: TGTGCCAGCAGCGACGGGACTAGCGGCACAGATACGCAGTATTTT. Residues: CASSDGTSGTDTQYF.

V and J are TRBV7-2 and TRBJ2-7, with D unresolved. CDR3 length: 13 residues. Germline V lookup: CDR1 SGHTA, CDR2 FQGNSA. V lost 0 bases to trimming and J lost 7 bases, with 10 bases between them. The CDR3 nucleotides are TGTGCCAGCAGCTTAGCCCTCCGGCGGGAGCAGTACTTC. Translated: CASSLALRREQYF.

This chain connects TRBV27 to TRBJ1-2; TRBD1 matches at 8 bases. The CDR3 is made up of 17 amino acids. Trimming took 4 bases from V and 4 from J; bases not matched to a gene: 14. Germline values: CDR1 MNHEY, CDR2 SMNVEV (reference sequence). CDR3: CASSSVPGQVGAYGYTF. The DNA for the CDR3 is TGTGCCAGCAGTTCAGTCCCGGGACAGGTTGGGGCCTATGGCTACACCTTC.

This chain links TRBV6-1 with TRBJ2-1, with 11 nucleotides matching TRBD1. Looked up from germline, CDR1 is MNHNS and CDR2 is SASEGT. The CDR3 contains 14 residues. Trimming removed 5 bases from V and 9 bases from J; junction bases left unmatched: 6. The CDR3 nucleotides are TGTGCCAGCAGTATGGACAGGGGGCAGGGTGAGCAGTTCTTC. Translating it yields CASSMDRGQGEQFF.

The genes are TRBV28 and TRBJ2-7; D may correspond to TRBD1 or TRBD2 (5 bases each). The CDR3 runs 15 residues. CDR1 and CDR2 (germline): MDHEN, SYDVKM. Trimming removed 1 base at V and 3 bases at J, with 13 bases between. In DNA, the CDR3 is TGTGCCAGCAGTTTATCCGGGACGGTGCTCTACGAGCAGTACTTC. The encoded protein is CASSLSGTVLYEQYF.

The V gene is TRBV10-3, the J gene TRBJ1-2; D might be TRBD1 (5 bases). Germline values: CDR1 ENHRY, CDR2 SYGVKD. V was pared by 1 base and J by 2 bases, with 8 bases between. CDR3 size: 14 residues. CDR3 coding DNA: TGTGCCATCAGTGAGTTCCCAGGGAACTATGGCTACACCTTC. Translated, it gives CAISEFPGNYGYTF.

This clone was seen a single time. V is TRBV5-4 and J is TRBJ1-2; a possible D gene is TRBD1 (6 bases). The germline V gene has CDR1 SGHNT and CDR2 YYREEE (reference sequence). The CDR3 is made up of 13 amino acids. Trimming removed 6 bases from V and 0 bases from J, with 9 bases in between. The CDR3 here is CASNNRANYGYTF. CDR3 DNA sequence: TGTGCCAGCAACAACAGGGCTAACTATGGCTACACCTTC.

This rearrangement joins TRBV6-1 to TRBJ1-4; 8 bases agree with TRBD1. The CDR3 extends over 15 amino acids. Germline V gene lookup returns CDR1 MNHNS and CDR2 SASEGT. V gave up 4 bases and J gave up 5 bases; unmatched junction bases: 6. This CDR3 is CASSGWTGSNEKLFF. CDR3 DNA sequence: TGTGCCAGCAGTGGCTGGACAGGGTCCAATGAAAAACTGTTTTTT.